Below are 22 T cell receptor beta chains sequenced from a single sample in a study of cytomegalovirus exposure and HLA in healthy donors. This PCR relied on a set of 60 Vbeta primers and 13 Jbeta primers. The method was immunoSEQ multiplex PCR; TCRdb's version includes in-frame clones alone and lacks a portion of them. The table has 110,000 or so clones, 67% seen once. Material: PBMCs. Receptors were obtained from a man aged 18-30 years in good health and CMV-seropositive.

In regard to this clone: A read error may account for a junction end that differs from germline. The chain is built from TRBV5-8 and TRBJ2-5, with D perhaps being TRBD1 or TRBD2 (5 bases each). The CDR3 is made up of 16 amino acids. Per germline, CDR1 SGHTS and CDR2 YDEGEE. The CDR3 spells CASCLGERSRGETQYF. The CDR3 DNA reads TGTGCCAGCTGCTTGGGAGAAAGATCTAGGGGAGAGACCCAGTACTTC.

The gene calls are TRBV5-6 and TRBJ2-7, with D tentatively TRBD1 (6 bases). The CDR3 is 17 residues long. Germline CDR1 reads SGHDT; CDR2 reads YYEEEE. Deletions cut 4 bases from V and 3 bases from J, with 23 bases between. The CDR3 loop reads CASSPTGRGLIFYEQYV. The CDR3 region has the DNA TGTGCCAGCAGCCCCACAGGGCGCGGTTTGATTTTCTACGAGCAGTACGTC.

The chain links TRBV6-6 to TRBJ2-7, with 8 bases fitting TRBD1. CDR3 length: 12 residues. With V trimmed by 8 bases and J by 12 bases, 12 bases remained unmatched. Germline V lookup: CDR1 MNHNY, CDR2 SVGAGI (reference sequence). The CDR3 here is CASLAGTGSLYV. CDR3 in DNA: TGTGCCAGCTTGGCCGGGACAGGTTCGCTGTACGTC.

The chain combines TRBV28 with TRBJ2-7; D tentatively reads TRBD1 or TRBD2 (5 bases each). V shed 9 bases and J shed 2 bases, with 5 bases lying between them. This CDR3 has 10 amino acids. The germline gives CDR1 MDHEN, CDR2 SYDVKM. The CDR3 DNA reads as TGTGCCAGGGGGGCCTACGAGCAGTACGTC. Residues: CARGAYEQYV.

J is TRBJ1-6 and V is TRBV2; D not resolved. The CDR3 is 14 residues long. Between the trimmed V and J ends, which lost 7 bases and 3 bases, there was a span of 10 bases. The germline V gene encodes CDR1 SNHLY and CDR2 FYNNEI. This CDR3 is CASTWALYNSPLHF. The CDR3 DNA reads as TGTGCCAGCACTTGGGCCCTCTATAATTCACCCCTCCACTTT.

J is TRBJ2-1 and V is TRBV28, with 9 bases identical to TRBD2. The V segment lost 3 bases and the J segment 2 bases; nucleotides outside the gene matches: 2. CDR3 size: 15 residues. Germline CDR1 and CDR2: MDHEN and SYDVKM. CDR3: CASSFSGGTYNEQFF. The CDR3 DNA reads TGTGCCAGCAGTTTTAGCGGGGGAACCTACAATGAGCAGTTCTTC.

The V call is TRBV25-1, the J call TRBJ1-5; no clear D. CDR1 MGHDK and CDR2 SYGVNS come from the germline V gene. V shed 2 bases and J shed 2 bases, with 16 bases lying between them. The CDR3 extends over 17 amino acids. The CDR3 bases are TGTGCCAGCAGTGAACTCTGGGCCAAGTACTGCAATCAGCCCCAGCATTTT. Amino acid sequence: CASSELWAKYCNQPQHF.

The V call is TRBV2, the J call TRBJ2-5; 9 bases align to TRBD2. The germline CDR1 and CDR2 sequences are SNHLY and FYNNEI. V lost 6 bases to trimming and J lost 4 bases; unmatched junction nucleotides: 9. The CDR3 consists of 15 residues. The CDR3 loop reads CASRTSGFVGETQYF. Written as DNA, the CDR3 is TGTGCCAGCAGGACTAGCGGTTTTGTGGGAGAGACCCAGTACTTC. Full variable domain (rest looked up from reference TRBV2 and TRBJ2-5): EPEVTQTPSHQVTQMGQEVILRCVPISNHLYFYWYRQILGQKVEFLVSFYNNEISEKSEIFDDQFSVERPDGSNFTLKIRSTKLEDSAMYFCASRTSGFVGETQYFGPGTRLLVL.

This chain links TRBV7-2 with TRBJ1-1; 9 positions match TRBD1. This CDR3 is built from 13 residues. With 7 bases clipped from V and 10 bases from J, the junction kept 10 bases outside the gene matches. From germline, CDR1 is SGHTA and CDR2 FQGNSA. The CDR3 nucleotides are TGTGCCAGCAAAACGGGACAGGGATCCGCAGCTTTCTTT. This codes for CASKTGQGSAAFF.

The V gene is TRBV14, the J gene TRBJ1-4; D is perhaps TRBD1 (6 bases). This CDR3 is built from 15 residues. The V and J ends lost 1 base and 6 bases respectively, with 12 bases between them. Germline CDR1 is SGHDN and CDR2 is FVKESK. Here the CDR3 reads CASSQGSRGHEKLFF. The CDR3 DNA reads as TGTGCCAGCAGCCAAGGTTCCAGGGGCCATGAAAAACTGTTTTTT.

This rearrangement joins TRBV6-6 to TRBJ2-7; possibly TRBD1 for D (6 bases). V lost 5 bases and J 4 bases, leaving 15 bases between the germline ends. The CDR3 is 14 amino acids. The germline CDR1 and CDR2 sequences are MNHNY and SVGAGI (reference sequence). This CDR3 reads CASSPGTQSYEQYF. CDR3 bases: TGTGCCAGCAGTCCCGGGACACAGAGTTACGAGCAGTACTTC.

This clone was observed a single time. The V call is TRBV5-6, the J call TRBJ1-6, with no clear D. Trimming removed 2 bases at V and 3 bases at J, with 9 bases between. CDR1 and CDR2 (germline): SGHDT, YYEEEE. The CDR3 covers 15 residues. The CDR3 DNA reads as TGTGCCAGCAGCTTCCGGGATCACTATAATTCACCCCTCCACTTT. Translated, it gives CASSFRDHYNSPLHF.

The J gene is TRBJ1-2, the V gene TRBV6-5; TRBD1 agrees at 7 bases. The germline gives CDR1 MNHEY, CDR2 SVGAGI. The CDR3 consists of 13 residues. Trimming removed 2 bases from V and 7 bases from J; junction bases left unmatched: 4. CDR3 amino acids: CASSYEGAFGYTF. The CDR3 region has the DNA TGTGCCAGCAGTTACGAGGGGGCTTTTGGCTACACCTTC.

The sample holds a few counts of this clone. This rearrangement joins TRBV5-4 to TRBJ1-2; TRBD1 matches at 8 bases. The CDR3 length is 14 residues. After removal of 4 bases from V and 5 bases from J, the junction contained 7 bases not matched to a gene. Germline CDR1 is SGHNT and CDR2 is YYREEE (reference sequence). Here the CDR3 DNA reads TGTGCCAGCAGCGAAGGACAGGGAAGATATGGCTACACCTTC. It specifies CASSEGQGRYGYTF.

The rearrangement uses TRBV27 and TRBJ1-1, with 8 bases identical to TRBD1. Germline V lookup: CDR1 MNHEY, CDR2 SMNVEV (reference sequence). V lost 2 bases, J lost 7 bases, and 6 bases stayed unmatched. CDR3 length: 14 residues. Here the CDR3 DNA reads TGTGCCAGCAGTTTAAAAGGGACAGGATTTGAAGCTTTCTTT. It yields the protein CASSLKGTGFEAFF.

V and J are TRBV5-1 and TRBJ1-1, with 7 bases lining up with TRBD1. V lost 3 bases, J lost 5 bases, and 13 bases stayed unmatched. The CDR3 has 16 residues. CDR1 is SGHRS and CDR2 is YFSETQ in the germline V gene. CDR3: CASSSYLHRGGTEAFF. CDR3 DNA sequence: TGCGCCAGCAGCTCGTACCTGCACAGGGGAGGAACTGAAGCTTTCTTT.

This chain uses TRBV15 with TRBJ2-5, with D possibly TRBD2 on 7 matching bases. Trimming cost V 0 bases and J 4 bases, with 18 bases left between them. The CDR3 is 17 residues long. Germline lookup yields CDR1 LNHNV and CDR2 YYDKDF (reference sequence). The CDR3 sequence is CATSRDSVGGPGETQYF. The CDR3 DNA reads TGTGCCACCAGCAGAGATAGTGTGGGGGGGCCCGGAGAGACCCAGTACTTC.

This chain links TRBV6-1 with TRBJ2-5, with D maybe TRBD2 (6 bases). V dropped 3 bases and J dropped 4 bases, with 12 bases sitting between them. This CDR3 has 14 residues. In germline, CDR1 is MNHNS, CDR2 SASEGT. This CDR3 is CASSDVRGGETQYF. For the CDR3, the DNA is TGTGCCAGCAGTGATGTCCGGGGAGGAGAGACCCAGTACTTC.

In its sample, this clone was seen a few times. This chain links TRBV6-1 with TRBJ1-2; 8 bases are shared with TRBD1. With V trimmed by 3 bases and J by 3 bases, 0 bases remained unmatched. The CDR3 contains 13 residues. Germline V CDR1 and CDR2: MNHNS, SASEGT. Written as DNA, the CDR3 is TGTGCCAGCAGTGAGGACAGGGACTATGGCTACACCTTC. This gives the protein CASSEDRDYGYTF.

This clone was seen repeatedly, ten times or more. The gene calls are TRBV7-9 and TRBJ1-1; no reliable D call. V was pared by 6 bases and J by 1 base, with 12 bases between. Germline V lookup: CDR1 SEHNR, CDR2 FQNEAQ (reference sequence). The CDR3 spans 14 residues. CDR3 in amino acids: CASSSPYPNTEAFF. The CDR3 DNA follows: TGTGCCAGCAGTTCACCCTATCCGAACACTGAAGCTTTCTTT.

Only one count was recorded for this clone. The V gene is TRBV6-1, the J gene TRBJ2-1; TRBD2 agrees at 8 bases. This CDR3 is 15 amino acids long. Per the germline V gene, CDR1 is MNHNS and CDR2 is SASEGT. The V gene end was trimmed by 8 bases and the J gene end by 0 bases; junction bases not matched to a gene: 6. The CDR3 here is CASVTSAPSYNEQFF. The DNA for the CDR3 is TGTGCCAGCGTGACTAGCGCCCCCTCCTACAATGAGCAGTTCTTC.

The chain joins TRBV6-5 to TRBJ1-6, with a weak D call TRBD1 (5 bases). Germline CDR1 MNHEY, CDR2 SVGAGI. The V end lost 0 bases, the J end lost 10 bases, and 16 bases lay between the germline ends. The CDR3 runs to 16 residues. The CDR3 sequence: CASSYSSAQGRSPLHF. In nucleotides, the CDR3 is TGTGCCAGCAGTTACTCTTCCGCGCAGGGTAGATCACCCCTCCACTTT.